This T cell receptor beta chain was retrieved from a study of regulatory T cells in long-lasting Graves disease. Regarding time point: persistent/refractory GD, antithyroid drugs over 5 years with positive TRAb. Isolated PBMC RNA provided the starting material for the TCR library. Sequencing libraries for TCR beta were prepared with iRepertoire HTBI primers and Arm-PCR of CDR3 regions. A single record per CDR3 protein comes from TCRdb applying MiXCR to the multiplex PCR reads. In the table there are 400,000 or so distinct CDR3 sequences, around 20% of which are singletons. Germline V CDR1 and CDR2: SGHRS, YFSETQ. The junction had 9 bases not matched to a gene; V was cut back by 5 bases and J by 5 bases. The CDR3 length is 14 residues.

The starting material was peripheral blood mononuclear cells (PBMCs), obtained when the disease was refractory, from a patient treated with antithyroid drugs. The chain carries TRBV5-1 and TRBJ1-1, with TRBD1 matching 7 bases. The source of this sequence is a female donor with Graves disease. CDR3 nucleotide sequence: TGCGCCAGCAGGGGTGAGACAGGGTATACTGAAGCTTTCTTT. Translated, it gives CASRGETGYTEAFF.